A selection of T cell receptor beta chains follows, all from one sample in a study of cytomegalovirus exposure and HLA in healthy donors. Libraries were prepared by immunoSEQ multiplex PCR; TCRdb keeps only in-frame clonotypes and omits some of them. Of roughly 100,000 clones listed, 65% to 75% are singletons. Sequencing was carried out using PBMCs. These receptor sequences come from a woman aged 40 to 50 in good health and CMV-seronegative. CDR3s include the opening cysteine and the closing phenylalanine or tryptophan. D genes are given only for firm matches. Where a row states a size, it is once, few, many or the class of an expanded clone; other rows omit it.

cdr3_aa: CASSLTPRDTQYF
cdr3_nt: TGTGCCAGCAGCTTAACTCCACGGGATACGCAGTATTTT
d_call: NA
v_call: TRBV7-3
clone_size: few
j_call: TRBJ2-3

cdr3_aa: CAISEGGRNTGELFF
cdr3_nt: TGTGCCATCAGTGAAGGCGGGAGAAACACCGGGGAGCTGTTTTTT
d_call: TRBD2
v_call: TRBV10-3
clone_size: NA
j_call: TRBJ2-2

cdr3_aa: CASSPPGSSGANVLTF
cdr3_nt: TGTGCCAGCAGTCCACCGGGGAGCTCTGGGGCCAACGTCCTGACTTTC
d_call: NA
v_call: TRBV28
clone_size: few
j_call: TRBJ2-6

cdr3_aa: CASRQRAENTGELFF
cdr3_nt: TGCGCCAGCAGGCAGCGGGCAGAGAACACCGGGGAGCTGTTTTTT
d_call: NA
v_call: TRBV5-1
clone_size: NA
j_call: TRBJ2-2

cdr3_aa: CASSDRNTGELFF
cdr3_nt: TGTGCCAGCAGTGACAGGAACACCGGGGAGCTGTTTTTT
d_call: NA
v_call: TRBV9
clone_size: NA
j_call: TRBJ2-2

cdr3_aa: CASSPGTSGAYEQYF
cdr3_nt: TGTGCCAGCAGCCCCGGGACTAGCGGAGCCTACGAGCAGTACTTC
d_call: TRBD2
v_call: TRBV7-9
clone_size: NA
j_call: TRBJ2-7

cdr3_aa: CASSVAYRASNTGELFF
cdr3_nt: TGTGCCAGCAGCGTAGCGTACAGGGCCAGTAACACCGGGGAGCTGTTTTTT
d_call: NA
v_call: TRBV9
clone_size: medium-sized
j_call: TRBJ2-2

cdr3_aa: CSVDPTEEAFF
cdr3_nt: TGCAGCGTTGACCCGACAGAAGAAGCTTTCTTT
d_call: NA
v_call: TRBV29-1
clone_size: NA
j_call: TRBJ1-1

cdr3_aa: CASSVGWGQGGSYEQYF
cdr3_nt: TGTGCCAGCAGCGTAGGGTGGGGACAGGGGGGCTCCTACGAGCAGTACTTC
d_call: TRBD1
v_call: TRBV9
clone_size: NA
j_call: TRBJ2-7

cdr3_aa: CASSRGRGVGELFF
cdr3_nt: TGCGCCAGCAGCCGAGGGCGGGGGGTCGGGGAGCTGTTTTTT
d_call: TRBD2
v_call: TRBV4-3
clone_size: NA
j_call: TRBJ2-2

cdr3_aa: CAWSEGLAGTIYEQYF
cdr3_nt: TGTGCCTGGAGTGAGGGACTAGCGGGCACAATTTACGAGCAGTACTTC
d_call: TRBD2
v_call: TRBV30
clone_size: NA
j_call: TRBJ2-7

cdr3_aa: CASRFSGNANTGELFF
cdr3_nt: TGTGCCAGCAGATTTAGCGGGAACGCGAACACCGGGGAGCTGTTTTTT
d_call: TRBD2
v_call: TRBV7-2
clone_size: NA
j_call: TRBJ2-2

cdr3_aa: CASSLAGEPGELFF
cdr3_nt: TGTGCCAGCAGCCTAGCGGGAGAGCCCGGGGAGCTGTTTTTT
d_call: TRBD2
v_call: TRBV7-8
clone_size: NA
j_call: TRBJ2-2

cdr3_aa: CASSDGVQEFYEQYF
cdr3_nt: TGTGCCAGCAGTGACGGCGTGCAGGAATTCTACGAGCAGTACTTC
d_call: NA
v_call: TRBV6-1
clone_size: few
j_call: TRBJ2-7

cdr3_aa: CASNDRGGYTF
cdr3_nt: TGTGCCAGTAACGACAGAGGCGGCTACACCTTC
d_call: NA
v_call: TRBV19
clone_size: few
j_call: TRBJ1-2

cdr3_aa: CASGGELGSGNTIYF
cdr3_nt: TGTGCCAGCGGCGGGGAGTTGGGCTCTGGAAACACCATATATTTT
d_call: NA
v_call: TRBV28
clone_size: few
j_call: TRBJ1-3

cdr3_aa: CASSQGAAYYGYTF
cdr3_nt: TGTGCCAGCAGCCAAGGGGCCGCTTACTATGGCTACACCTTC
d_call: NA
v_call: TRBV14
clone_size: NA
j_call: TRBJ1-2

cdr3_aa: CASSAPGQGVYEQYF
cdr3_nt: TGTGCCAGCAGTGCCCCGGGACAGGGAGTTTACGAGCAGTACTTC
d_call: TRBD1
v_call: TRBV28
clone_size: NA
j_call: TRBJ2-7

cdr3_aa: CASSQEFGARYEQYF
cdr3_nt: TGTGCCAGCAGCCAAGAATTTGGGGCCCGATACGAGCAGTACTTC
d_call: NA
v_call: TRBV4-2
clone_size: NA
j_call: TRBJ2-7

cdr3_aa: CASSVGQGGSYEQYF
cdr3_nt: TGTGCCAGCAGTGTGGGTCAGGGAGGGAGCTACGAGCAGTACTTC
d_call: TRBD2
v_call: TRBV2
clone_size: NA
j_call: TRBJ2-7

cdr3_aa: CASRMQGNSPLHF
cdr3_nt: TGTGCCTCCCGAATGCAGGGTAATTCACCCCTCCACTTT
d_call: NA
v_call: TRBV6-1
clone_size: NA
j_call: TRBJ1-6

cdr3_aa: CATSRSVTGQETQYF
cdr3_nt: TGTGCCACCAGCAGATCAGTGACAGGTCAAGAGACCCAGTACTTC
d_call: NA
v_call: TRBV15
clone_size: NA
j_call: TRBJ2-5

cdr3_aa: CASSVEGANEKLFF
cdr3_nt: TGTGCCAGCAGCGTGGAAGGGGCTAATGAAAAACTGTTTTTT
d_call: NA
v_call: TRBV7-9
clone_size: NA
j_call: TRBJ1-4

cdr3_aa: CASSFRPGVAGDPEAFF
cdr3_nt: TGTGCCAGCAGCTTCCGGCCAGGGGTGGCAGGGGACCCTGAAGCTTTCTTT
d_call: NA
v_call: TRBV7-9
clone_size: NA
j_call: TRBJ1-1

cdr3_aa: CASAREEEKLFF
cdr3_nt: TGTGCCAGTGCCAGAGAGGAGGAAAAACTGTTTTTT
d_call: NA
v_call: TRBV6-6
clone_size: NA
j_call: TRBJ1-4

cdr3_aa: CASSWGDSYYEQYF
cdr3_nt: TGTGCCAGCAGCTGGGGGGACAGCTACTACGAGCAGTACTTC
d_call: NA
v_call: TRBV5-8
clone_size: NA
j_call: TRBJ2-7

cdr3_aa: CASSTTGQGAKEQYF
cdr3_nt: TGTGCCAGCAGTACGACGGGACAGGGGGCGAAAGAGCAGTACTTC
d_call: TRBD1
v_call: TRBV28
clone_size: once
j_call: TRBJ2-7

cdr3_aa: CASSLTGSRTDTQYF
cdr3_nt: TGTGCCAGCAGCCTGACAGGTTCTCGCACAGATACGCAGTATTTT
d_call: NA
v_call: TRBV11-2
clone_size: NA
j_call: TRBJ2-3